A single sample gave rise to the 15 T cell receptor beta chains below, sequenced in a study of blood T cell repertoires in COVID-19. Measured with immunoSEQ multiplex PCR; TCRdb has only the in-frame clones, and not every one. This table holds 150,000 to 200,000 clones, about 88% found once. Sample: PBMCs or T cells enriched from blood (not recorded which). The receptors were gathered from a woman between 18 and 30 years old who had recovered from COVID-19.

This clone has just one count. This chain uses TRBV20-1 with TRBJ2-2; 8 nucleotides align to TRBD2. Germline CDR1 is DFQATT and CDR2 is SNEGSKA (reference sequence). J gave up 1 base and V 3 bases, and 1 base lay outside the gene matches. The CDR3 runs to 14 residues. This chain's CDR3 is CSASAGGNTGELFF. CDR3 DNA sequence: TGCAGTGCTAGTGCGGGGGGGAACACCGGGGAGCTGTTTTTT.

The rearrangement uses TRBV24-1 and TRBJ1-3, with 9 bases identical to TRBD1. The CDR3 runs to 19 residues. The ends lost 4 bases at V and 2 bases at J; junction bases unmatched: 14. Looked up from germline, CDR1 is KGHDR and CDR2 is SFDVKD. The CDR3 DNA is TGTGCCACCAGTGACCCGCTAGAGGGACAGGGAACCGCTGGAAACACCATATATTTT. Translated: CATSDPLEGQGTAGNTIYF.

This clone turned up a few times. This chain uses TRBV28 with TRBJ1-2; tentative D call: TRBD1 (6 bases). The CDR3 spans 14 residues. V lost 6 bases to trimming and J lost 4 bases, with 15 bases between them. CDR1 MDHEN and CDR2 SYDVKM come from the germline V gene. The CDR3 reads CASSPPDRFYGYTF. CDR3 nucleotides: TGTGCCAGCAGCCCCCCTGACAGGTTCTATGGCTACACCTTC.

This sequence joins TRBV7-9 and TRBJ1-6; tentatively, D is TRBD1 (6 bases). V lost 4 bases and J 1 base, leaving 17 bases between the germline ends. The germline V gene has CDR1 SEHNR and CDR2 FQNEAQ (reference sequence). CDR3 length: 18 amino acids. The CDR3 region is CASSSGTLETSYNSPLHF. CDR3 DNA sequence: TGTGCCAGCAGCTCTGGGACACTTGAAACGTCCTATAATTCACCCCTCCACTTT.

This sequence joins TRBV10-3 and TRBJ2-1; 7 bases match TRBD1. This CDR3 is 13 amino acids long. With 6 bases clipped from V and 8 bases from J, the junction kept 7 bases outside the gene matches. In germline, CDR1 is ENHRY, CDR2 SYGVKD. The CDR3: CAIRGTETDEQFF. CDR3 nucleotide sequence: TGTGCCATCAGGGGGACAGAGACCGATGAGCAGTTCTTC.

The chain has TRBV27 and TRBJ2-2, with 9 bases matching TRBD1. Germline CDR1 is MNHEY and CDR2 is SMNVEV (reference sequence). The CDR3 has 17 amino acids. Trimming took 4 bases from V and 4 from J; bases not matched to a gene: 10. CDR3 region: CASSSRDREAATGELFF. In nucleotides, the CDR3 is TGTGCCAGCAGTTCTAGGGACAGGGAGGCGGCCACCGGGGAGCTGTTTTTT.

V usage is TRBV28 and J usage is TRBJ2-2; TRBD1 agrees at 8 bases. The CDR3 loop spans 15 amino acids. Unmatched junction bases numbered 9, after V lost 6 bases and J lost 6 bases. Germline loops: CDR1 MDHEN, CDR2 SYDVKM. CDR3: CASRPQGAASGELFF. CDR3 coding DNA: TGTGCCAGCAGACCCCAGGGGGCCGCCTCCGGGGAGCTGTTTTTT.

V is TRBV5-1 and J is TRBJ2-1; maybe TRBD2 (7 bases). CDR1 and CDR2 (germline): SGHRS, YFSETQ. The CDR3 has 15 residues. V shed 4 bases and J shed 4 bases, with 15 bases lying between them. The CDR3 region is CASSLRGAAYNEQFF. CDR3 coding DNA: TGCGCCAGCAGCCTCCGGGGGGCAGCGTACAATGAGCAGTTCTTC.

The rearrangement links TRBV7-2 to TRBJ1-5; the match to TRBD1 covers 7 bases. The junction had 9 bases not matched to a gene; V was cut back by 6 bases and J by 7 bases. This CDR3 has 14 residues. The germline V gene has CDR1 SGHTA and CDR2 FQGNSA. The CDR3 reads CASSNRQGGQPQHF. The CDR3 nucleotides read TGTGCCAGCAGTAACCGACAGGGAGGCCAGCCCCAGCATTTT.

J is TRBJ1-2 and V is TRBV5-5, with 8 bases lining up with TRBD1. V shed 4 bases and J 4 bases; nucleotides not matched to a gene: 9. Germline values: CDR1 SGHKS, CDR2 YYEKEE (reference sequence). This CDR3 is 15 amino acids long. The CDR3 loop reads CASSRPDRDSYGYTF. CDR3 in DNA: TGTGCCAGCAGCCGTCCGGACAGGGACAGCTATGGCTACACCTTC.

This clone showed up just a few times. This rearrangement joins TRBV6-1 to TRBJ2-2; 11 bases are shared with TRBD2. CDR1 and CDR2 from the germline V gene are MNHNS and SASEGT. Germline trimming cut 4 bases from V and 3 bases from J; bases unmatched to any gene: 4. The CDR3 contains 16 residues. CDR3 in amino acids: CASSVGLAGYTGELFF. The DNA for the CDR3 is TGTGCCAGCAGTGTTGGACTAGCGGGTTACACCGGGGAGCTGTTTTTT.

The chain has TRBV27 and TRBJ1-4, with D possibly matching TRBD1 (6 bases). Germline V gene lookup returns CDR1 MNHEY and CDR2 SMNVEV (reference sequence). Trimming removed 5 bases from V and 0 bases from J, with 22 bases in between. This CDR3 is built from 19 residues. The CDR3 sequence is CASSNRAPGGVATNEKLFF. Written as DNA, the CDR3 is TGTGCCAGCAGTAACAGGGCCCCTGGGGGGGTTGCAACTAATGAAAAACTGTTTTTT. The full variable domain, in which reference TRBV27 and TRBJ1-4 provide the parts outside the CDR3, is EAQVTQNPRYLITVTGKKLTVTCSQNMNHEYMSWYRQDPGLGLRQIYYSMNVEVTDKGDVPEGYKVSRKEKRNFPLILESPSPNQTSLYFCASSNRAPGGVATNEKLFFGSGTQLSVL.

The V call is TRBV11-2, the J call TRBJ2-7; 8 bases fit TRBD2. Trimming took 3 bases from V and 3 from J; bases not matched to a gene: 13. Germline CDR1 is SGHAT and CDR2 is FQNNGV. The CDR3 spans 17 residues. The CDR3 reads CASSFGYTTSGFYEQYF. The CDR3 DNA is TGTGCCAGCAGCTTCGGTTATACCACTAGCGGCTTCTACGAGCAGTACTTC. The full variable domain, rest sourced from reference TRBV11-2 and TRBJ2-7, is EAGVAQSPRYKIIEKRQSVAFWCNPISGHATLYWYQQILGQGPKLLIQFQNNGVVDDSQLPKDRFSAERLKGVDSTLKIQPAKLEDSAVYLCASSFGYTTSGFYEQYFGPGTRLTVT.

The CDR3 bases are TGTGCCAGCAGCTCTTCCGGGACTTATACCGCCTACGAGCAGTACTTC. Protein product: CASSSSGTYTAYEQYF. This chain links TRBV5-4 with TRBJ2-7, with D possibly being TRBD2 (6 bases). In germline, CDR1 is SGHNT, CDR2 YYREEE (reference sequence). This CDR3 spans 16 amino acids. V lost 3 bases and J 2 bases, leaving 18 bases between the germline ends. The full variable domain, completed using reference TRBV5-4 and TRBJ2-7, is ETGVTQSPTHLIKTRGQQVTLRCSSQSGHNTVSWYQQALGQGPQFIFQYYREEENGRGNFPPRFSGLQFPNYSSELNVNALELDDSALYLCASSSSGTYTAYEQYFGPGTRLTVT.

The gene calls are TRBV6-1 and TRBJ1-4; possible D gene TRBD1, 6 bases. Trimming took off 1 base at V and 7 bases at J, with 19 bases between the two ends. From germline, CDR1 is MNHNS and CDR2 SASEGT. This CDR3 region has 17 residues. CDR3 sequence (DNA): TGTGCCAGCAGTGAAGTCTTAGGGGGGGTATCGGGTGAAAAACTGTTTTTT. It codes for CASSEVLGGVSGEKLFF.